The 3 T cell receptor beta chains below all came from one sample that was sequenced in a study of CD8+ T cells in alopecia areata. Extraction of RNA preceded its reverse transcription into cDNA, which served as the sequencing template. Assay: immunoSEQ multiplex PCR; the TCRdb copy retains only in-frame clones and omits some. The sample lists roughly 140,000 clones, approximately 50% occurring once. The sample here was CD4+ T cells sorted from blood, taken at week 0. These TCRs come from a human donor with alopecia areata.

DNA of the CDR3: TGCGCCAGCAGCTTTAGAGGGGAGACTGAAGCTTTCTTT. This codes for CASSFRGETEAFF. The chain employs TRBV5-1 and TRBJ1-1; D might be TRBD1 (5 bases). Trimming pared 2 bases from V and 5 bases from J, leaving 10 bases between. CDR1 is SGHRS, CDR2 YFSETQ, per germline. The CDR3 loop spans 13 amino acids.

The genes are TRBV5-6 and TRBJ1-1; D might be TRBD1 (5 bases). CDR3 size: 14 residues. CDR1 SGHDT and CDR2 YYEEEE come from the germline V gene. Trimming shortened V by 0 bases and J by 0 bases, and 6 bases separated the two germline ends. CDR3 DNA sequence: TGTGCCAGCAGCTTGGACAGGTTGAACACTGAAGCTTTCTTT. Residues: CASSLDRLNTEAFF.

This clone has a single count. This chain uses TRBV6-5 with TRBJ2-7, with TRBD1 matching 7 bases. Germline CDR1 MNHEY, CDR2 SVGAGI. This CDR3 spans 14 amino acids. V was pared by 6 bases and J by 9 bases, with 14 bases of the junction left unmatched. The CDR3 DNA sequence: TGTGCCAGCAGCAACGGACAGGCACCCTCGAGGCAGTACTTC. This sequence encodes CASSNGQAPSRQYF.